The subject of this entry is one T cell receptor beta chain. What it binds is not known. TCRdb re-called the 5' RACE reads through MiXCR, storing one row per CDR3 protein. The sample holds some 330,000 distinct CDR3 sequences, roughly 10% seen once. This sample is part of a study of identical twins. Study-wide points: Conclusions relied on cross-sectional statistical analysis, not following the same donors.

Trimming shortened V by 4 bases and J by 4 bases, and 20 bases separated the two germline ends. Germline V gene lookup returns CDR1 LGHDT and CDR2 YNNKEL (reference sequence). The CDR3 loop spans 16 amino acids. The chain combines TRBV3-1 with TRBJ2-7, with a tentative D call TRBD1 (7 bases). Sequenced input: naive T cells sorted from blood. The sequence derives from a woman aged 45-65 years in good health. DNA for the CDR3: TGTGCCAGCAGCCCCTCCCCGGGCAGGGGGGTGTACGAGCAGTACTTC. It yields the protein CASSPSPGRGVYEQYF.